Included here is one TCR beta chain sequence, with context. Its antigen is still unknown. Clones were sequenced by immunoSEQ multiplex PCR, and TCRdb holds only the in-frame ones, with some missing. The sample gives 130,000 or so clones, 86% of which show up once; approximately 12% is in the top ten. This entry belongs to a study of T cell responses to AZD1222 COVID-19 vaccine. Broader study findings: Donors were mostly white British, more females; clonal diversity possibly underestimated. Vaccine-related CD4 TCRs covered spike, predominating at 160-218 and 743-854. With two AZD1222 doses given, Spike-specific TCR breadth and depth both rose.

Trimming took 0 bases from V and 9 from J; bases not matched to a gene: 12. The germline gives CDR1 LNHNV, CDR2 YYDKDF (reference sequence). The CDR3 consists of 19 residues. The sample in question was peripheral blood, obtained on day 0 of AZD1222 vaccination. This sequence originates from an adult in good health. This chain connects TRBV15 to TRBJ2-3; 16 nucleotides line up with TRBD2. The CDR3 loop reads CATSRDLGLAGGAVRTQYF. CDR3 coding DNA: TGTGCCACCAGCAGAGATTTGGGACTAGCGGGAGGGGCCGTGCGGACGCAGTATTTT.